The next 20 T cell receptor beta chains were all read from a single sample in a study of molecular identifiers for immune sequencing clone quantification. TCRdb reprocessed the PCR reads via MiXCR and lists one record per CDR3 protein. The data show several thousand distinct CDR3 sequences, with 30% to 35% seen just once and 6.5% to 7.5% held by the top ten. The sequencing sample was made of naive CD8+ T cells from blood, with Jurkat cell RNA spiked in. Described subset: FACS-sorted CD8+CD4-CCR7+CD45RA+ naive T cells. The receptors come from a human donor in good health. Some libraries in this study had Jurkat cell RNA spiked in.

This clonotype is classed as medium-sized (0.01 to 0.1%). The chain recombines TRBV29-1 with TRBJ2-3; D call uncertain. Germline lookup yields CDR1 SQVTM and CDR2 ANQGSEA. Deletions cut 7 bases from V and 2 bases from J, with 10 bases between. The CDR3 runs 12 residues. The CDR3 protein is CSAWGSTDTQYF. CDR3 DNA sequence: TGCAGCGCCTGGGGTTCCACAGATACGCAGTATTTT.

In its sample, this clonotype ranks as medium-sized. The chain joins TRBV29-1 to TRBJ2-1; D call uncertain. The germline V gene encodes CDR1 SQVTM and CDR2 ANQGSEA. The CDR3 runs 11 residues. V lost 2 bases, J lost 12 bases, and 11 bases lay in between. Here the CDR3 DNA reads TGCAGCGTTGAAACGATAGTTGGGCAGTTCTTC. Translated, it gives CSVETIVGQFF.

The chain links TRBV3-1 to TRBJ2-3; no firm D call. Germline lookup yields CDR1 LGHDT and CDR2 YNNKEL (reference sequence). Trimming took 0 bases from V and 7 from J, leaving 14 bases between them. There are 15 residues in the CDR3. CDR3 in DNA: TGTGCCAGCAGCCAAGATCCTAGTTTTGGAAATACGCAGTATTTT. Its protein product is CASSQDPSFGNTQYF.

This clonotype occurred a few times. The chain carries TRBV20-1 and TRBJ2-1; D remains unclear. Trimming left V 0 bases short and J 6 bases short, with 6 bases between. Per germline, CDR1 DFQATT and CDR2 SNEGSKA (reference sequence). The CDR3 is 12 amino acids. The CDR3 coding sequence is TGCAGTGCTAGAGATTACGCCAATGAGCAGTTCTTC. Protein: CSARDYANEQFF.

This clonotype was observed a handful of times. In DNA form, the CDR3 reads TGCAGCGTTGGGGCCCATGGGGGGAACACCGGGGAGCTGTTTTTT. It encodes CSVGAHGGNTGELFF. J is TRBJ2-2 and V is TRBV29-1; D is possibly TRBD1 or TRBD2 (5 bases each). The CDR3 extends over 15 amino acids. Deletions cut 4 bases from V and 1 base from J, with 13 bases between. CDR1 and CDR2 from the germline V gene are SQVTM and ANQGSEA.

This clonotype has just a few counts. This chain connects TRBV29-1 to TRBJ1-1; no firm D call. Germline CDR1 SQVTM, CDR2 ANQGSEA. The CDR3 covers 12 residues. Trimming took 4 bases from V and 1 from J, leaving 7 bases between them. The CDR3 coding sequence is TGCAGCGTTGTGGCAACGAACACTGAAGCTTTCTTT. The encoded protein is CSVVATNTEAFF.

This chain joins TRBV10-3 and TRBJ2-7; D may be TRBD1 (6 bases). Trimming took off 6 bases at V and 0 bases at J, with 9 bases between the two ends. Looked up from germline, CDR1 is ENHRY and CDR2 is SYGVKD. This CDR3 contains 13 residues. The CDR3 coding sequence is TGTGCCATCAGCGCGGACAGCTCCTACGAGCAGTACTTC. Its protein product is CAISADSSYEQYF.

In this sample, this clonotype turned up a few times. The CDR3 loop reads CASSPLPMDRAFSYEQYF. CDR3 nucleotides: TGTGCCAGCAGCCCCCTACCCATGGACAGGGCCTTCTCCTACGAGCAGTACTTC. The chain links TRBV7-9 to TRBJ2-7, with TRBD1 identical over 8 bases. Germline-derived CDR1 and CDR2 are SEHNR and FQNEAQ (reference sequence). The CDR3 length is 18 residues. V was pared by 5 bases and J by 0 bases, with 15 bases of the junction left unmatched.

Relative to its sample, this clonotype is medium-sized. The CDR3 region has the DNA TGTGCCAGCAGACCCTTTTCTCCGAACACCGGGGAGCTGTTTTTT. This gives the protein CASRPFSPNTGELFF. J is TRBJ2-2 and V is TRBV2; D is unclear. CDR3 length: 15 residues. V was clipped by 6 bases and J by 0 bases, with 11 bases between them. Germline V gives CDR1 SNHLY, CDR2 FYNNEI.

This clonotype has more than one count but fewer than ten. This sequence joins TRBV21-1 and TRBJ1-1; whether TRBD1, the table's D call, matches the DNA was not checked. TRBV21-1 is classified as a pseudogene. CDR3 length: 12 amino acids. The CDR3 sequence: CASRTPRGRAFF. DNA of the CDR3: TGTGCCAGCAGGACCCCCAGGGGTAGGGCTTTCTTT.

Points on this clonotype: A much larger clone sits a single nucleotide away, making a read error possible. The J gene is TRBJ2-4, the V gene TRBV15; D call uncertain. This CDR3 contains 15 residues. In germline, CDR1 is LNHNV, CDR2 YYDKDF (reference sequence). Here the CDR3 reads CATSRPVIAKSIQYF. The CDR3 DNA reads TGTGCCACCAGCAGACCTGTGATAGCCAAAAGCATTCAGTACTTC.

This clonotype was found a few times. The rearrangement joins TRBV20-1 to TRBJ1-4, with a weak D call TRBD1 (6 bases). The CDR3 consists of 14 residues. Deletions cut 0 bases from V and 8 bases from J, with 13 bases between. CDR1 DFQATT and CDR2 SNEGSKA come from the germline V gene (reference sequence). The CDR3 spells CSARDLDRPEKLFF. The CDR3 bases are TGCAGTGCTAGAGATCTCGACAGGCCCGAAAAACTGTTTTTT.

By share of the sample, this clonotype is medium-sized (0.01 to 0.1%). V and J are TRBV29-1 and TRBJ2-6; no definite D call. CDR3 length: 14 residues. From germline, CDR1 is SQVTM and CDR2 ANQGSEA. Trimming took off 4 bases at V and 1 base at J, with 8 bases between the two ends. CDR3 region: CSVASQSGANVLTF. The CDR3 DNA reads as TGCAGCGTTGCTTCACAGTCTGGGGCCAACGTCCTGACTTTC.

J is TRBJ2-7 and V is TRBV15; a possible D gene is TRBD2 (5 bases). With 1 base removed from V and 3 bases from J, the gap between germline ends came to 10 bases. The V gene's germline CDR1 is LNHNV and CDR2 YYDKDF (reference sequence). This CDR3 is 14 amino acids long. This CDR3 is CATSRVEGDYEQYF. The CDR3 DNA is TGTGCCACCAGCAGAGTTGAGGGAGACTACGAGCAGTACTTC.

Points on this clonotype: A much larger clone sits a single nucleotide away, making a read error possible. V gene TRBV3-1 combines with J gene TRBJ2-7, with D tentatively TRBD2 (5 bases). CDR1 LGHDT and CDR2 YNNKEL come from the germline V gene (reference sequence). CDR3 size: 11 residues. The CDR3 region is CPSSRGAEQYF. DNA for the CDR3: TGTCCCAGCAGCCGGGGAGCCGAGCAGTACTTC.

This clonotype was counted only a few times. The rearrangement uses TRBV11-2 and TRBJ2-1; weak D call: TRBD2 (6 bases). With 5 bases removed from V and 15 bases from J, the gap between germline ends came to 14 bases. The CDR3 contains 11 residues. CDR1 and CDR2 from the germline V gene are SGHAT and FQNNGV. This CDR3 reads CASSARDSGFF. DNA for the CDR3: TGTGCCAGCAGCGCCCGGGACTCGGGGTTCTTC.

The rearrangement links TRBV18 to TRBJ2-6; 9 nucleotides line up with TRBD1. The germline gives CDR1 KGHSH, CDR2 LQKENI. The CDR3 consists of 18 residues. V gave up 4 bases and J gave up 4 bases; unmatched junction bases: 11. CDR3 bases: TGTGCCAGCTCACATCCGGGACAGGGTGGATACGGGGCCAACGTCCTGACTTTC. This sequence encodes CASSHPGQGGYGANVLTF. The complete variable domain, with remaining parts taken from reference TRBV18 and TRBJ2-6, reads NAGVMQNPRHLVRRRGQEARLRCSPMKGHSHVYWYRQLPEEGLKFMVYLQKENIIDESGMPKERFSAEFPKEGPSILRIQQVVRGDSAAYFCASSHPGQGGYGANVLTFGAGSRLTVL.

The rearrangement joins TRBV7-2 to TRBJ1-1; D not resolved. The germline V and J ends were trimmed by 1 base and 0 bases, with 9 bases remaining between them. The germline CDR1 and CDR2 sequences are SGHTA and FQGNSA. The CDR3 loop spans 15 amino acids. CDR3 region: CASSLVLDVNTEAFF. The CDR3 nucleotides read TGTGCCAGCAGCTTAGTTTTGGACGTGAACACTGAAGCTTTCTTT.

A note on this clonotype: The CDR3 does not end in the conserved phenylalanine or tryptophan, so this is likely a read error. The CDR3 sequence is CASSPPGQAFTGYTI. CDR3 bases: TGTGCCAGCAGTCCACCGGGACAGGCCTTCACAGGCTACACCATC. The chain recombines TRBV28 with TRBJ1-2; 8 bases are a match to TRBD1. The CDR3 runs to 15 residues. Losses at the gene ends were 5 bases for V and 8 bases for J; bases not matched to a gene: 13. Germline CDR1 and CDR2: MDHEN and SYDVKM.

This clonotype occurred a few times. The rearrangement uses TRBV7-2 and TRBJ2-7, with 7 bases that match TRBD2. The germline V gene encodes CDR1 SGHTA and CDR2 FQGNSA. V dropped 5 bases and J dropped 0; count of bases not matched to a gene: 4. The CDR3 spans 14 residues. The CDR3 DNA sequence: TGTGCCAGCAGCCCGGGAGGAGGCTCCTACGAGCAGTACTTC. Translating gives CASSPGGGSYEQYF.